The sequence of this T cell receptor (beta chain) was determined in a study of patients and donors after allogeneic stem cell transplantation. This clonotype was seen more than once but under ten times. The ends were cut back, 2 bases at V and 0 bases at J, with 8 bases in the middle. CDR3 length: 15 amino acids. Germline loops: CDR1 LGHNA, CDR2 YSLEER. TCRdb called the RT-PCR reads again in MiXCR, with one record for every CDR3 protein. The data contain approximately 98,000 distinct CDR3 sequences, roughly 37% of them seen just once; the ten biggest clones take up around 26%. V and J are TRBV4-3 and TRBJ2-1; D unclear. The sample was blood, either unsorted or a sorted T cell fraction (not recorded which). The sequence derives from a human donor who was either an allogeneic HSCT recipient or a stem cell or donor lymphocyte infusion donor (not recorded which). It is not recorded whose cells these are; they may come from a transplant donor. CDR3 amino acids: CASSQRLNSYNEQFF. In DNA, the CDR3 is TGCGCCAGCAGCCAAAGACTGAACTCCTACAATGAGCAGTTCTTC.